This TCR beta chain originates from a study of OX40 agonist ivuxolimab in advanced cancers. In the study overall: Three patients showed partial responses: one hepatocellular carcinoma and two cutaneous melanoma cases.

Assay: immunoSEQ multiplex PCR; the TCRdb copy retains only in-frame clones and omits some. Of tens of thousands of clones detected, under 90% appear once; the ten largest clones hold approximately 0.56%. The TCR sequence derives from an adult with an advanced solid tumor such as melanoma, head and neck, liver or kidney cancer. The sequencing used CD4+ or CD8+ T cells sorted from blood, collected in a trial of the OX40 agonist ivuxolimab.

The CDR3 sequence is CACKSGTQYEQYF. In DNA, the CDR3 is TGTGCCTGTAAATCCGGGACACAGTACGAGCAGTACTTC. V and J are TRBV30 and TRBJ2-7; possible D gene TRBD1, 6 bases. Germline-derived CDR1 and CDR2 are GTSNPN and SVGIG (reference sequence). This CDR3 region has 13 residues. The ends were cut back, 6 bases at V and 4 bases at J, with 16 bases in the middle.